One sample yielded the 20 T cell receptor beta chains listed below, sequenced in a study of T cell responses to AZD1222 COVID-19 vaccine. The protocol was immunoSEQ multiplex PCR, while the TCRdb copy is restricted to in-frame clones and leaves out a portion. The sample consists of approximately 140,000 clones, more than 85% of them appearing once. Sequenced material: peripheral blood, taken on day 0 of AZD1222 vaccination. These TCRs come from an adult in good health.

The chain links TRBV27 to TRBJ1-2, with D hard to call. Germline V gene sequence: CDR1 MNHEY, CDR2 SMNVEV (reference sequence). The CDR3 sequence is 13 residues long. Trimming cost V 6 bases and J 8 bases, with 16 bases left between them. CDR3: CASRNSKGLGYTF. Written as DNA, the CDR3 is TGTGCCAGCAGAAATAGCAAGGGATTAGGCTACACCTTC.

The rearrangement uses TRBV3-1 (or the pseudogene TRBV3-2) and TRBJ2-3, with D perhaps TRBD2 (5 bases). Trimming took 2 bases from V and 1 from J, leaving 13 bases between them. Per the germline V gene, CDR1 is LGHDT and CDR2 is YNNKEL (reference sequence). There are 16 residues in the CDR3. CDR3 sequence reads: CASSQRAGSGTDTQYF. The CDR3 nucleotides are TGTGCCAGCAGCCAACGGGCGGGCTCAGGCACAGATACGCAGTATTTT.

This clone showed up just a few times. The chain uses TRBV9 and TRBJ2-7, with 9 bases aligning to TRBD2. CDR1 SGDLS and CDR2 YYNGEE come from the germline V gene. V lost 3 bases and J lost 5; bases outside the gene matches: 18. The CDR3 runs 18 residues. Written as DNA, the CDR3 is TGTGCCAGCAGCGACCCCACAGCGGGAGGACAAGCCAGTCACGAGCAGTACTTC. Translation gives CASSDPTAGGQASHEQYF.

CDR3 sequence reads: CATSAARSGNTIYF. In DNA form, the CDR3 reads TGTGCCACCTCCGCCGCGCGCTCTGGAAACACCATATATTTT. The gene calls are TRBV10-3 and TRBJ1-3; D remains unclear. The CDR3 sequence is 14 residues long. Germline lookup yields CDR1 ENHRY and CDR2 SYGVKD. Trimming pared 10 bases from V and 0 bases from J, leaving 13 bases between.

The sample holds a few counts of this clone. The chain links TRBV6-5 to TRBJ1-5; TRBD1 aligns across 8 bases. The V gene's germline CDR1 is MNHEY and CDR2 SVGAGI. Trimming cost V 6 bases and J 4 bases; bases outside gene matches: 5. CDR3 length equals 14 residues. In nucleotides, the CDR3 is TGTGCCAGCAGACAGACAGGGGAAAATCAGCCCCAGCATTTT. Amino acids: CASRQTGENQPQHF.

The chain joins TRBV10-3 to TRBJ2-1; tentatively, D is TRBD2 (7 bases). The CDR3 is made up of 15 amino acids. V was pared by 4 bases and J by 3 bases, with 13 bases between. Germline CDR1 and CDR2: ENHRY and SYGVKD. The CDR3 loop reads CAISAGGGHYNEQFF. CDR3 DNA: TGTGCCATCAGTGCGGGCGGGGGCCACTACAATGAGCAGTTCTTC.

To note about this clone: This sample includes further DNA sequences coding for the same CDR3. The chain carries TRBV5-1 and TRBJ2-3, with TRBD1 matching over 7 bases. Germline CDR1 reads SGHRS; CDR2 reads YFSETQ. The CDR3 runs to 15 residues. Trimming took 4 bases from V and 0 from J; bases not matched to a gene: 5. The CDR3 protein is CASSLGGPSTDTQYF. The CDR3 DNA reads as TGCGCCAGCAGCCTAGGGGGCCCTAGCACAGATACGCAGTATTTT.

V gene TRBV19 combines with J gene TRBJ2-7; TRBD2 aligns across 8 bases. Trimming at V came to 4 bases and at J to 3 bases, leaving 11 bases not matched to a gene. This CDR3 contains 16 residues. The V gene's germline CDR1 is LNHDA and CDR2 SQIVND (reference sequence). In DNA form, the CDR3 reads TGTGCCAGTAGTAACCCGACTAGCGTGGAGGTCTACGAGCAGTACTTC. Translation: CASSNPTSVEVYEQYF.

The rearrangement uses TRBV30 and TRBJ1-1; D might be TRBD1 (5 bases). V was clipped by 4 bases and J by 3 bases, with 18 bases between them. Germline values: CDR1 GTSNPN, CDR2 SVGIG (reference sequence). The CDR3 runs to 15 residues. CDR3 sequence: CAWTNRGGGYTEAFF. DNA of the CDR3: TGTGCCTGGACCAACCGGGGCGGAGGGTACACTGAAGCTTTCTTT. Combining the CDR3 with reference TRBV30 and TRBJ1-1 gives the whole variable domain SQTIHQWPATLVQPVGSPLSLECTVEGTSNPNLYWYRQAAGRGLQLLFYSVGIGQISSEVPQNLSASRPQDRQFILSSKKLLLSDSGFYLCAWTNRGGGYTEAFFGQGTRLTVV.

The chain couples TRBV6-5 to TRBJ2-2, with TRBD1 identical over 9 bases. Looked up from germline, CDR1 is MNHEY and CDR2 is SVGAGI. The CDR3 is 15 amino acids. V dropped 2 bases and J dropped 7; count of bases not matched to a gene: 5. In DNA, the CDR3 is TGTGCCAGCAGTTACAAGACAGGGGGAAACGGGGAGCTGTTTTTT. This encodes CASSYKTGGNGELFF.

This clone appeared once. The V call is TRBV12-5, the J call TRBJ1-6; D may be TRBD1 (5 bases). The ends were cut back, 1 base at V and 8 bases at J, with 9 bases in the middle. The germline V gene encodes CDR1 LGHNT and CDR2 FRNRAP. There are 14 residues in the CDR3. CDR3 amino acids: CASGLGGWDSPLHF. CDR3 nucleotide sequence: TGTGCTAGTGGTTTGGGGGGGTGGGATTCACCCCTCCACTTT. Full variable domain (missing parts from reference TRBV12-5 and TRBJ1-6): DARVTQTPRHKVTEMGQEVTMRCQPILGHNTVFWYRQTMMQGLELLAYFRNRAPLDDSGMPKDRFSAEMPDATLATLKIQPSEPRDSAVYFCASGLGGWDSPLHFGNGTRLTVT.

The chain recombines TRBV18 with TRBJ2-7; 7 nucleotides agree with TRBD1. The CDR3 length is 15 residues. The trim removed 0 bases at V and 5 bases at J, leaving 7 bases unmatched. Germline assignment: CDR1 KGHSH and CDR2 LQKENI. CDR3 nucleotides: TGTGCCAGCTCACCACCTGGGGGACAGAACAACGAGCAGTACTTC. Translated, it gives CASSPPGGQNNEQYF.

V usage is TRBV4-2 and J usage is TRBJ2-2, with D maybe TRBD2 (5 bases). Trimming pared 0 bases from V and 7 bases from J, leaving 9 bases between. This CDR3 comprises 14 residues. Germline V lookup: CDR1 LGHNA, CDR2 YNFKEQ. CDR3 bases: TGTGCCAGCAGCCAAGAGGGTCGGGGCGGGGAGCTGTTTTTT. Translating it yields CASSQEGRGGELFF.

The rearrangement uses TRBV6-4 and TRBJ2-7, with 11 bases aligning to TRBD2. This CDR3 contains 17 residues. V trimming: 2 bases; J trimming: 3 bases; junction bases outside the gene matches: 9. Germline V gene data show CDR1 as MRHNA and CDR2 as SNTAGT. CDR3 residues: CASSDVTSGSVFYEQYF. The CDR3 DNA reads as TGTGCCAGCAGTGACGTCACTAGCGGGAGCGTTTTCTACGAGCAGTACTTC.

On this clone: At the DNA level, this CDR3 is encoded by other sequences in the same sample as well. The chain's CDR3 is CASSLATTGELFF. The DNA of the CDR3 is TGTGCCAGCAGCTTGGCGACAACCGGGGAGCTGTTTTTT. This sequence joins TRBV5-4 and TRBJ2-2; D unclear. Germline values: CDR1 SGHNT, CDR2 YYREEE (reference sequence). V shed 0 bases and J shed 5 bases, with 5 bases lying between them. The CDR3 totals 13 residues. The entire variable domain, with the rest obtained from reference TRBV5-4 and TRBJ2-2, is as follows: ETGVTQSPTHLIKTRGQQVTLRCSSQSGHNTVSWYQQALGQGPQFIFQYYREEENGRGNFPPRFSGLQFPNYSSELNVNALELDDSALYLCASSLATTGELFFGEGSRLTVL.

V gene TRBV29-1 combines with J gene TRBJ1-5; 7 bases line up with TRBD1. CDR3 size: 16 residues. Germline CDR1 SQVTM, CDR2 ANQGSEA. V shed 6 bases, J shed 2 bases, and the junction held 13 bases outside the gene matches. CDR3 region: CSVTDRDLDGNQPQHF. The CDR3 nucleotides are TGCAGCGTCACAGACAGGGATCTGGATGGCAATCAGCCCCAGCATTTT.

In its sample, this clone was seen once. The CDR3, as DNA: TGTGCCAGCAGCACTACTCTAGAGGGTGCAGGGGAGACCCAGTACTTC. As protein: CASSTTLEGAGETQYF. The rearrangement links TRBV27 to TRBJ2-5; D is possibly TRBD1 or TRBD2 (5 bases each). The CDR3 runs 16 residues. Trimming stripped 6 bases from V and 5 bases from J, with 22 bases between. The germline V gene encodes CDR1 MNHEY and CDR2 SMNVEV (reference sequence).

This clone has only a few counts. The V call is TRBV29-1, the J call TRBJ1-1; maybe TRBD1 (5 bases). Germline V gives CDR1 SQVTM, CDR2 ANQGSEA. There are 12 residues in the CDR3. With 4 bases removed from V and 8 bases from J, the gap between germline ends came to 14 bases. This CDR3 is CSVVSQEEEAFF. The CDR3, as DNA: TGCAGCGTTGTTTCACAGGAAGAGGAAGCTTTCTTT.

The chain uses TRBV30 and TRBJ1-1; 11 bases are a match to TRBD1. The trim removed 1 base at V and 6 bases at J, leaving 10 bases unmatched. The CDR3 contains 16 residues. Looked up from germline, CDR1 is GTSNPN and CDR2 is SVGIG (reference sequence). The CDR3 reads CAWSAVNPGQGAEAFF. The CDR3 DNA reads TGTGCCTGGAGTGCCGTTAACCCGGGACAGGGGGCTGAAGCTTTCTTT.

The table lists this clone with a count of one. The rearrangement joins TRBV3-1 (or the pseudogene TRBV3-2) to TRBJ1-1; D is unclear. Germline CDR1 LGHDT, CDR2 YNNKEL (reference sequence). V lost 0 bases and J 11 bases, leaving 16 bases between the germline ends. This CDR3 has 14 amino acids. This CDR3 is CASSQESAGFGAFF. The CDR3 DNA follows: TGTGCCAGCAGCCAAGAATCGGCTGGGTTCGGGGCTTTCTTT.